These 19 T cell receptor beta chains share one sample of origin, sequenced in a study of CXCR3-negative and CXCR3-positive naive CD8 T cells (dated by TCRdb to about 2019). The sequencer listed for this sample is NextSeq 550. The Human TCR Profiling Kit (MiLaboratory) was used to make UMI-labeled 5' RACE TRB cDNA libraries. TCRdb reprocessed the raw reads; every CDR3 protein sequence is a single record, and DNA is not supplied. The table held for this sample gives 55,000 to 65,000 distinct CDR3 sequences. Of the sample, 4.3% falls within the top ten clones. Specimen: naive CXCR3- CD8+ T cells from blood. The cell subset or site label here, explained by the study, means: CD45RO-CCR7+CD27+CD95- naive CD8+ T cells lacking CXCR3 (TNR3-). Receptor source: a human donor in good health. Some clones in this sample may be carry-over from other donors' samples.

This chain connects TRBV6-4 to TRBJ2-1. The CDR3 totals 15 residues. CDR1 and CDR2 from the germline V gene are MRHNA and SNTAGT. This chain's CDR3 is CASSDGQVSYNEQFF.

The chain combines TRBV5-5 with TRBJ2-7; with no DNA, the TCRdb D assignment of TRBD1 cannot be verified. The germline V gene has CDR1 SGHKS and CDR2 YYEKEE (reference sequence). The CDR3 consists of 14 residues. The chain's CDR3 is CASSLRHGTYEQYF.

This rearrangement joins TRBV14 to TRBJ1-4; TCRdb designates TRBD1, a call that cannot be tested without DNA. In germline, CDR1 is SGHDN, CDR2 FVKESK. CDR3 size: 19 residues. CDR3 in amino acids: CASSTADSLLLGRNEKLFF.

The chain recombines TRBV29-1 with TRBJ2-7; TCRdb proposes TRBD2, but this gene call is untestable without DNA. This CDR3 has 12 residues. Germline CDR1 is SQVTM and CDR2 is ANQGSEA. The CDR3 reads CSVRAGGYEQYF.

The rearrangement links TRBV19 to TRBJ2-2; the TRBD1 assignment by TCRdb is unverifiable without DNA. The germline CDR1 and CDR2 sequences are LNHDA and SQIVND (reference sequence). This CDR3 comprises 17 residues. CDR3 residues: CASSFLGQGIVTGELFF.

CDR3 in amino acids: CASSSPRGAGTYNEQFF. The chain has TRBV7-8 and TRBJ2-1; absent DNA, TCRdb's TRBD2 call cannot be checked. This CDR3 has 17 residues. Germline CDR1 SGHVS, CDR2 FQNEAQ. Full variable domain (outside the CDR3, taken from reference TRBV7-8 and TRBJ2-1): GAGVSQSPRYKVAKRGQDVALRCDPISGHVSLFWYQQALGQGPEFLTYFQNEAQLDKSGLPSDRFFAERPEGSVSTLKIQRTQQEDSAVYLCASSSPRGAGTYNEQFFGPGTRLTVL.

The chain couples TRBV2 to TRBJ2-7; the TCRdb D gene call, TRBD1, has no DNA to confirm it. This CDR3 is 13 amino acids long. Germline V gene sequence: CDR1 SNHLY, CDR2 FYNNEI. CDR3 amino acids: CASSERPVYEQYF. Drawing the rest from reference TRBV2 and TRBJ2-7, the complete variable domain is EPEVTQTPSHQVTQMGQEVILRCVPISNHLYFYWYRQILGQKVEFLVSFYNNEISEKSEIFDDQFSVERPDGSNFTLKIRSTKLEDSAMYFCASSERPVYEQYFGPGTRLTVT.

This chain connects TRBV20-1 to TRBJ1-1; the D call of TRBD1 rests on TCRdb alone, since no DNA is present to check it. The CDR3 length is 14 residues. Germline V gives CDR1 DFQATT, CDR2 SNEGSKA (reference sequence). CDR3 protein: CSARLPDRVTEAFF.

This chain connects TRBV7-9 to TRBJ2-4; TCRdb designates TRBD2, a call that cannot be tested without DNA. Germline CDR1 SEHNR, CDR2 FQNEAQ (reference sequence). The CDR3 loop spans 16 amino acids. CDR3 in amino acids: CASSRTPIGGKNIQYF.

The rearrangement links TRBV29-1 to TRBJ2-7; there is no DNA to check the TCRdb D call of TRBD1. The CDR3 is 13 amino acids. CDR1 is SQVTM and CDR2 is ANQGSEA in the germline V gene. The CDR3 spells CSVESGGVYEQYF.

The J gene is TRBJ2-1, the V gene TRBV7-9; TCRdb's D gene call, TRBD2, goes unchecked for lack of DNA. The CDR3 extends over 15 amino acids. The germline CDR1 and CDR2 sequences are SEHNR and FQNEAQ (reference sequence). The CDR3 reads CASSLELAGHNEQFF.

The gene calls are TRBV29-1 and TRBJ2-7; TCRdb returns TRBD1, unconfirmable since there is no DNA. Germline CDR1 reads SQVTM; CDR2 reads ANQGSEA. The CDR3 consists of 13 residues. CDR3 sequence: CSVLQGWPREQYF.

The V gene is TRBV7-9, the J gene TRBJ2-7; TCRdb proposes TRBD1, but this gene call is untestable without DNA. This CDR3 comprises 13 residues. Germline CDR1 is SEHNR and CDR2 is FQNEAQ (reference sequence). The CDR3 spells CASSLGGQNEQYF.

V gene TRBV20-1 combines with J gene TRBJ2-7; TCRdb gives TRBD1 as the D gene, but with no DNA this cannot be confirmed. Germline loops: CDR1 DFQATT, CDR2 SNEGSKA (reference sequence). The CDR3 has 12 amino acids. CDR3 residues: CSAKDREYEQYF.

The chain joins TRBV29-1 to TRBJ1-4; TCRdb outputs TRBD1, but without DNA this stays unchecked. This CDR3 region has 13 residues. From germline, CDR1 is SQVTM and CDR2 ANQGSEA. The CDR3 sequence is CSVQQGSTEKLFF.

The CDR3 is CASSIWTGDEQFF. The chain carries TRBV7-8 and TRBJ2-1; the D call of TRBD1 rests on TCRdb alone, since no DNA is present to check it. This CDR3 has 13 residues. Germline assignment: CDR1 SGHVS and CDR2 FQNEAQ.

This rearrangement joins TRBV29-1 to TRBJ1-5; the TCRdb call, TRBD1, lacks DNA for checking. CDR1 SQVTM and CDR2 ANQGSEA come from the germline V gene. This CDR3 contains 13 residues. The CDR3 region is CSVEEGGNQPQHF.

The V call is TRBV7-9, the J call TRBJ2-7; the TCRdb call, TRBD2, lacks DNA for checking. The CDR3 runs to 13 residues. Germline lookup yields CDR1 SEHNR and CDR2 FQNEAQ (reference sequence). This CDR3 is CASSYPSIREQYF.

CDR3 in amino acids: CSVGGGQGSYEQYF. The chain carries TRBV29-1 and TRBJ2-7; TCRdb's assignment of TRBD1 cannot be checked, as there is no DNA. This CDR3 contains 14 residues. Germline loops: CDR1 SQVTM, CDR2 ANQGSEA.